This T cell receptor beta chain came from a study of T cells after yellow fever vaccination. Regarding the study as a whole: Post-booster samples contained most primary-vaccination clones (just under 98% CD4, about 90% CD8). One caveat is that FACS-sorted repertoires could contain abundant clonotypes contaminating from the bulk population. It was a weaker secondary response, yet one that peaked faster, at day 5 versus 15.

This CDR3 contains 15 residues. Germline V lookup: CDR1 SGHNT, CDR2 YYREEE (reference sequence). Trimming shortened V by 4 bases and J by 8 bases, and 16 bases separated the two germline ends. There are many counts of this clonotype. What it recognizes is unknown. It was through 5'RACE template switching that TCR cDNA was made, with a universal primer site and UMIs added. TCRdb processed the 5' RACE reads anew with MiXCR; each CDR3 protein has one entry. This table has about 320,000 distinct CDR3 sequences, around 10% appearing once. The specimen comprised CD4+ T cells sorted from PBMCs, sampled 45 days after the yellow fever booster vaccination. This receptor was identified in a man aged 18 to 30 who received the YFV17D yellow fever vaccine. The rearrangement links TRBV5-4 to TRBJ1-6; TRBD1 is a possible D gene (6 bases). The DNA of the CDR3 is TGTGCCAGCAGCGCGACGACAGGAGGATATTCACCCCTCCACTTT. Its protein product is CASSATTGGYSPLHF.